The rows below give T cell receptor beta chains drawn from one sample of a study of cytomegalovirus exposure and HLA in healthy donors. This table comes from immunoSEQ multiplex PCR, and its TCRdb copy is limited to in-frame clones, with some not included. The table lists about 130,000 clones, over 75% of them singletons. The specimen sequenced was PBMCs. The receptors come from a middle-aged woman in good health and CMV-seropositive. Both conserved end residues are part of each CDR3. The D gene is left open where the match is weak. Rows may omit the clone size; those that give it use once, few, many or a size class.

>few|TRBV4-1|TRBJ2-7|.
TGCGCCAGCAGCCACGACGGAGGGGCGAGGCCTTACGAGCAGTACTTC
CASSHDGGARPYEQYF
>once|TRBV4-1|TRBJ2-3|TRBD2
TGCGCCAGCAGCCAATTAACCGGGGGGAGCACAGATACGCAGTATTTT
CASSQLTGGSTDTQYF
>.|TRBV11-3|TRBJ2-2|TRBD1
TGTGCCAGCAGCCAGGGACAGGATTATGCCGGGGAGCTGTTTTTT
CASSQGQDYAGELFF
>.|TRBV5-1|TRBJ2-5|.
TGCGCCAGCAGCTTGGGACACTCGGAAGAGACCCAGTACTTC
CASSLGHSEETQYF
>.|TRBV7-9|TRBJ1-1|.
TGTGCCAGCAGCCTCCAACAGGGGAACACTGAAGCTTTCTTT
CASSLQQGNTEAFF
>few|TRBV5-1|TRBJ2-2|.
TGCGCCAGCAGCTTGGTGGAGGGCCACACCGGGGAGCTGTTTTTT
CASSLVEGHTGELFF
>once|TRBV11-2|TRBJ1-4|TRBD1
TGTGCCAGCAGCTCCCGGACAGGCTCTGTGGCAACTAATGAAAAACTGTTTTTT
CASSSRTGSVATNEKLFF
>.|TRBV29-1|TRBJ2-7|.
TGCAGCGTTGGGTTCGACAGCCGGTCCTACGAGCAGTACTTC
CSVGFDSRSYEQYF
>.|TRBV9|TRBJ2-3|.
TGTGCCAGCAGCCTTCGGGTAGGGGGCACAGATACGCAGTATTTT
CASSLRVGGTDTQYF
>.|TRBV9|TRBJ2-5|.
TGTGCCAGCAGCGTAGATCCAGGGCTGCAGAAGGAGACCCAGTACTTC
CASSVDPGLQKETQYF
>.|TRBV6-5|TRBJ2-1|.
TGTGCCAGCAGTTATCTGGCGGGCCTCAATGAGCAGTTCTTC
CASSYLAGLNEQFF
>.|TRBV7-9|TRBJ2-7|TRBD2
TGTGCCAGCGAGACTAGCGGCTACGAGCAGTACTTC
CASETSGYEQYF
>.|TRBV4-3|TRBJ2-7|TRBD2
TGCGCCAGCAGCAGCGGGGGGAACTCCTACGAGCAGTACTTC
CASSSGGNSYEQYF
>once|TRBV2|TRBJ2-3|TRBD2
TGTGCCAGCAGTGGGTGGCTAGCGGGGCGTAGCACAGATACGCAGTATTTT
CASSGWLAGRSTDTQYF
>.|TRBV21-1|TRBJ2-2|.
TGTGCCAGCAGCATCCATCATTTCACGGACAGGACGAACACCGGGGAGCTGTTTTTT
CASSIHHFTDRTNTGELFF
>.|TRBV7-9|TRBJ1-4|.
TGTGCCAGCAGCGAGAAAGGCGGAACTAATGAAAAACTGTTTTTT
CASSEKGGTNEKLFF
>.|TRBV11-2|TRBJ2-1|.
TGTGCCAGCAGCTTGGGGACATGGGGTCGCTCCGAGCAGTTCTTC
CASSLGTWGRSEQFF
>.|TRBV6-1|TRBJ2-5|.
TGTGCCAGCAGCTACCATGGAGAGACCCAGTACTTC
CASSYHGETQYF
>few|TRBV6-6|TRBJ2-7|TRBD2
TGTGCCAGCAGTTACACTAGCGGAGGTCCCTACGAGCAGTACTTC
CASSYTSGGPYEQYF
>.|TRBV28|TRBJ1-1|.
TGTGCCAGCAGTCCGCGGCGGGAAGGCACTGAAGCTTTCTTT
CASSPRREGTEAFF
>.|TRBV7-9|TRBJ1-1|.
TGTGCCAGCAGCGCAGTCCTGAACACTGAAGCTTTCTTT
CASSAVLNTEAFF
>once|TRBV23-1|TRBJ1-6|.
TGCGCCAGCAGTCAACGTGCAGAAAGTTATAATTCACCCCTCCACTTT
CASSQRAESYNSPLHF
>.|TRBV7-3|TRBJ2-3|.
TGTGCCAGCAGCTTAAATGGGCAGTCAGATACGCAGTATTTT
CASSLNGQSDTQYF
>.|TRBV28|TRBJ2-7|TRBD2
TGTGCCAGCACTACTAGCGGGAGCCTCTACGAGCAGTACTTC
CASTTSGSLYEQYF
>.|TRBV7-9|TRBJ2-1|.
TGTGCCAGCAGCTTAGCGGGGGGGGCCTCGTTCTTC
CASSLAGGASFF
>.|TRBV10-3|TRBJ2-7|TRBD2
TGTGCCATCAGTGGACTAGCGGGAGGCTACGAGCAGTACTTC
CAISGLAGGYEQYF
>.|TRBV27|TRBJ2-3|.
TGTGCCAGCAGCCTAAACAGGGCAGCAGATACGCAGTATTTT
CASSLNRAADTQYF
>.|TRBV7-6|TRBJ2-1|TRBD2
TGTGCCAGCAGCTTAGGGGGGGGAAATGAGCAGTTCTTC
CASSLGGGNEQFF
>.|TRBV28|TRBJ1-2|TRBD1
TGTGCCAGCAGCCTAATGACAGGGACCTATGGCTACACCTTC
CASSLMTGTYGYTF
>.|TRBV29-1|TRBJ1-1|TRBD1
TGCAGCGTCGAGGGACAGGGGGCTGTTGAAGCTTTCTTT
CSVEGQGAVEAFF
>.|TRBV7-2|TRBJ2-7|.
TGTGCCAGCAGCTCCATGGGTGGCAGGGGAATTACCTCCTACGAGCAGTACTTC
CASSSMGGRGITSYEQYF
>.|TRBV7-2|TRBJ2-3|TRBD2
TGTGCCAGCAGCCCCTCCGTGCTAGCGGGCAGCACAGATACGCAGTATTTT
CASSPSVLAGSTDTQYF
>.|TRBV5-6|TRBJ2-1|TRBD2
TGTGCCAGCAGCTCCCCGGGGACTAGCGGGCCTTACTACAATGAGCAGTTCTTC
CASSSPGTSGPYYNEQFF
>.|TRBV7-9|TRBJ2-2|.
TGTGCCAGCAGCTACAGCACCGGGGAGCTGTTTTTT
CASSYSTGELFF
>.|TRBV28|TRBJ2-5|.
TGTGCCAGCAGTTTAACAGGGACCCTCCAAGAGACCCAGTACTTC
CASSLTGTLQETQYF
>.|TRBV9|TRBJ2-3|TRBD1
TGTGCCAGCAGCGTCGACGGGACAGGCACAGATACGCAGTATTTT
CASSVDGTGTDTQYF
>.|TRBV15|TRBJ1-2|.
TGTGCCACCAGTGGAAGGCACCTGGGGCGAAGTAACTATGGCTACACCTTC
CATSGRHLGRSNYGYTF
>.|TRBV18|TRBJ2-1|.
TGTGCCAGCTCCCCGGACTTATACAATGAGCAGTTCTTC
CASSPDLYNEQFF
>.|TRBV5-1|TRBJ2-1|.
TGCGCCAGCAGCTTGGGGCGGAGCTCCTACAATGAGCAGTTCTTC
CASSLGRSSYNEQFF
>.|TRBV2|TRBJ2-1|.
TGTGCCAGCAAACGGGAGGGGGCGCTAACCTACAATGAGCAGTTCTTC
CASKREGALTYNEQFF
>once|TRBV7-8|TRBJ2-2|TRBD2
TGTGCCAGCAGCTTAACGTCTCGCTTATCGGGAGGGGTCGGGGAGCTGTTTTTT
CASSLTSRLSGGVGELFF
>.|TRBV6-5|TRBJ2-5|TRBD1
TGTGCCAGCAGCTTACAGGGGGAAGGCGAGGAGACCCAGTACTTC
CASSLQGEGEETQYF
>.|TRBV5-1|TRBJ2-5|TRBD2
TGCGCCAGCAGCACAGCGGGGGAGGCACAAGAGACCCAGTACTTC
CASSTAGEAQETQYF